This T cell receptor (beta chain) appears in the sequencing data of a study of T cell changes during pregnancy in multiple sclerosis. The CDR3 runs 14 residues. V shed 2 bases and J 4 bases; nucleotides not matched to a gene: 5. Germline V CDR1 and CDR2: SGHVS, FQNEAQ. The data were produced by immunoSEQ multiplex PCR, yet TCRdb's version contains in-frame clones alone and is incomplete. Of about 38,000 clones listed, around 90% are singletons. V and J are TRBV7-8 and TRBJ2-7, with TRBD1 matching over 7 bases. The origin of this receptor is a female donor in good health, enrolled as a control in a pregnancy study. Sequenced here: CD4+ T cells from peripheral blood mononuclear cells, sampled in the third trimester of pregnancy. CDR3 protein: CASSLRDSEYEQYF. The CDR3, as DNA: TGTGCCAGCAGCTTAAGGGACAGTGAGTACGAGCAGTACTTC. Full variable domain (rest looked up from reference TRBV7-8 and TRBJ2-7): GAGVSQSPRYKVAKRGQDVALRCDPISGHVSLFWYQQALGQGPEFLTYFQNEAQLDKSGLPSDRFFAERPEGSVSTLKIQRTQQEDSAVYLCASSLRDSEYEQYFGPGTRLTVT.